This is a list of T cell receptor beta chains from one sample in a study of blood T cell repertoires in COVID-19. TCRdb keeps only in-frame clones here, not all; method: immunoSEQ multiplex PCR. Of 150,000 to 200,000 clones in the sample, 82% were seen once. Sequencing was performed on peripheral blood. These receptor sequences come from a woman aged 40 to 55 with COVID-19, enrolled during active disease. The CDR3 runs from the conserved cysteine through the conserved F or W. D genes are given only for firm matches. Rows may omit the clone size; those that give it use once, few, many or a size class.

clone_size: -; cdr3_length: 16; v_call: TRBV27; d_call: -; j_call: TRBJ2-1; cdr3_aa: CASSYSQGIIYNEQFF; cdr3_nt: TGTGCCAGCAGTTACTCCCAGGGTATTATTTACAATGAGCAGTTCTTC
clone_size: -; cdr3_length: 15; v_call: TRBV9; d_call: TRBD1; j_call: TRBJ2-5; cdr3_aa: CASSATPGQLETQYF; cdr3_nt: TGTGCCAGCAGCGCGACACCGGGACAGCTGGAGACCCAGTACTTC
clone_size: -; cdr3_length: 16; v_call: TRBV27; d_call: -; j_call: TRBJ1-1; cdr3_aa: CASSLSTPGLDTEAFF; cdr3_nt: TGTGCCAGCAGCCTATCCACGCCAGGGTTAGACACTGAAGCTTTCTTT
clone_size: -; cdr3_length: 13; v_call: TRBV10-3; d_call: -; j_call: TRBJ2-7; cdr3_aa: CAISDEFEAEQYF; cdr3_nt: TGTGCCATCAGTGACGAATTTGAGGCCGAGCAGTACTTC
clone_size: -; cdr3_length: 14; v_call: TRBV13; d_call: -; j_call: TRBJ1-6; cdr3_aa: CASRTTGYNSPLHF; cdr3_nt: TGTGCCAGCAGAACTACAGGCTATAATTCACCCCTCCACTTT
clone_size: -; cdr3_length: 12; v_call: TRBV12-3/TRBV12-4; d_call: TRBD2; j_call: TRBJ2-1; cdr3_aa: CASSSSGRKEFF; cdr3_nt: TGTGCCAGCAGTTCTAGCGGGAGAAAAGAGTTCTTC
clone_size: -; cdr3_length: 13; v_call: TRBV19; d_call: -; j_call: TRBJ2-3; cdr3_aa: CASSTGLADTQYF; cdr3_nt: TGTGCCAGTAGTACCGGACTGGCAGATACGCAGTATTTT
clone_size: few; cdr3_length: 14; v_call: TRBV5-1; d_call: -; j_call: TRBJ1-3; cdr3_aa: CASGETGSGNTIYF; cdr3_nt: TGCGCCAGCGGGGAAACGGGGTCTGGAAACACCATATATTTT
clone_size: -; cdr3_length: 15; v_call: TRBV14; d_call: -; j_call: TRBJ2-7; cdr3_aa: CASSQDQGRPGEQYF; cdr3_nt: TGTGCCAGCAGCCAAGATCAGGGCAGGCCTGGCGAGCAGTACTTC
clone_size: -; cdr3_length: 17; v_call: TRBV5-6; d_call: -; j_call: TRBJ2-5; cdr3_aa: CASSLNLAREDQETQYF; cdr3_nt: TGTGCCAGCAGCTTGAATTTAGCCAGGGAGGACCAAGAGACCCAGTACTTC
clone_size: -; cdr3_length: 14; v_call: TRBV6-4; d_call: TRBD2; j_call: TRBJ2-2; cdr3_aa: CASSPLAGNGELFF; cdr3_nt: TGTGCCAGCAGCCCGTTAGCGGGAAACGGGGAGCTGTTTTTT
clone_size: -; cdr3_length: 15; v_call: TRBV28; d_call: -; j_call: TRBJ2-2; cdr3_aa: CASSSRQSITGELFF; cdr3_nt: TGTGCCAGCAGTTCGCGGCAGAGCATCACCGGGGAGCTGTTTTTT
clone_size: few; cdr3_length: 12; v_call: TRBV2; d_call: -; j_call: TRBJ1-1; cdr3_aa: CASSRGWTEAFF; cdr3_nt: TGTGCCAGCAGTCGAGGCTGGACTGAAGCTTTCTTT
clone_size: few; cdr3_length: 13; v_call: TRBV9; d_call: -; j_call: TRBJ2-1; cdr3_aa: CASSVGPNNEQFF; cdr3_nt: TGTGCCAGCAGCGTAGGGCCAAACAATGAGCAGTTCTTC
clone_size: -; cdr3_length: 20; v_call: TRBV4-1; d_call: TRBD2; j_call: TRBJ2-1; cdr3_aa: CASSHRANSGTSGRGNEQFF; cdr3_nt: TGCGCCAGCAGCCATCGGGCTAATTCCGGGACTAGCGGGAGGGGAAATGAGCAGTTCTTC
clone_size: -; cdr3_length: 13; v_call: TRBV9; d_call: -; j_call: TRBJ2-2; cdr3_aa: CASTRRETGELFF; cdr3_nt: TGTGCCAGCACTCGTCGGGAGACCGGGGAGCTGTTTTTT
clone_size: -; cdr3_length: 18; v_call: TRBV9; d_call: TRBD2; j_call: TRBJ2-1; cdr3_aa: CASSGGLAGGRSYNEQFF; cdr3_nt: TGTGCCAGCAGCGGGGGACTAGCGGGAGGTCGTTCCTACAATGAGCAGTTCTTC